This T cell receptor beta chain originates from a study of OX40 agonist ivuxolimab in advanced cancers. Across the study: The study gave patients intravenous ivuxolimab at 0.01 to 10 mg/kg every 2 weeks. Cancers in dose escalation were hepatocellular, melanoma, renal cell and head and neck. The study's findings and limits: Researchers did not establish what antigens the expanded peripheral T cells target.

Regarding this clone: Its matching antigen is unknown.

TCRdb's copy holds only in-frame clones and misses some; the assay was immunoSEQ multiplex PCR. Of tens of thousands of clones listed, around 89% are singletons. Autoimmune disease history or systemic immunosuppression disqualified patients. Germline lookup yields CDR1 MDHEN and CDR2 SYDVKM. V was pared by 7 bases and J by 5 bases, with 2 bases of the junction left unmatched. The CDR3 loop spans 13 amino acids. The receptor was isolated from an adult with an advanced solid tumor such as melanoma, head and neck, liver or kidney cancer. The chain employs TRBV28 and TRBJ1-6; 7 nucleotides match TRBD1. Source: CD4+ or CD8+ T cells sorted from blood, taken in a trial of the OX40 agonist ivuxolimab. The CDR3 sequence: CASKGGDNSPLHF. The CDR3, as DNA: TGTGCCAGCAAAGGGGGCGATAATTCACCCCTCCACTTT.